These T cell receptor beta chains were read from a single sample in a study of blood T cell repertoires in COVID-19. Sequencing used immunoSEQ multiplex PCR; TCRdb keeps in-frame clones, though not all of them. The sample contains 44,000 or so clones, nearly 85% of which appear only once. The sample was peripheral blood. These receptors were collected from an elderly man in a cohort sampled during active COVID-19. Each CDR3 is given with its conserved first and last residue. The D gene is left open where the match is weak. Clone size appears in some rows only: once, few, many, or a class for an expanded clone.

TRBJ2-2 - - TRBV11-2 TGTGCCAGCAGCCCCACAGACACCGGGGAGCTGTTTTTT CASSPTDTGELFF
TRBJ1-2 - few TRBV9 TGTGCCAGCAGCGTAGGGGGCGGGAGTTATGGCTACACCTTC CASSVGGGSYGYTF
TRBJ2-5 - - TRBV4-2 TGTGCCAGCAGCCAAGATCAAGGTTGGGCTCAAGAGACCCAGTACTTC CASSQDQGWAQETQYF
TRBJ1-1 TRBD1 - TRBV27 TGTGCCAGCAGTAAGACAGGGGGAACACGGGTGGCTTTCTTT CASSKTGGTRVAFF
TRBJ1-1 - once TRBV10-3 TGTGCCATCAGTGACGTCAGGGAGGCTGAAGCTTTCTTT CAISDVREAEAFF
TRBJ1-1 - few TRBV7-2 TGTGCCAGCAGCTTAGCACTAGGGAACACTGAAGCTTTCTTT CASSLALGNTEAFF
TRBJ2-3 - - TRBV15 TGTGCCACCAGCAGAGTCGTAAGCGACGATACGCAGTATTTT CATSRVVSDDTQYF
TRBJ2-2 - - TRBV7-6 TGTGCCAGCAGCTTAGTAACTCGCGGGTCGAACACCGGGGAGCTGTTTTTT CASSLVTRGSNTGELFF
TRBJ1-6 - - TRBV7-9 TGTGCCAGCAGCCCGGGGGTATCACCCCTCCACTTT CASSPGVSPLHF
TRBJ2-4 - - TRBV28 TGTGCCAGCAGAGAGAGGGACATTCAGTACTTC CASRERDIQYF